The sequence of this T cell receptor (beta chain) was determined in a study of shared clonotypes between healthy human individuals. The germline CDR1 and CDR2 sequences are MNHEY and SVGAGI. This CDR3 has 13 amino acids. V dropped 4 bases and J dropped 1; count of bases not matched to a gene: 0. Replicate PCRs from sorted subsets contained roughly 220 ng DNA, which is 29,000 or so T cell genomes. The repertoire was sequenced with immunoSEQ multiplex PCR; TCRdb's copy has only in-frame clones and lacks some. Counted here are about a million clones, 76% occurring once; the ten biggest clones make up roughly 1.5%. About this clone: What it binds is not known.

Overall study results and limits: It was the non-shared clonotypes that had lower generation probabilities than clonotypes shared by all four donors. Few donors limited the genetic and exposure-history diversity represented.

The rearrangement links TRBV6-5 to TRBJ1-1, with 7 bases fitting TRBD1. The sample consisted of memory CD4+ T cells sorted from blood. The subset was: CD45RA-negative fraction. The clonotype originates from a man aged 18 to 30 in good health. In DNA form, the CDR3 reads TGTGCCAGCAGTTGGACAGGGAACACTGAAGCTTTCTTT. Translation: CASSWTGNTEAFF.